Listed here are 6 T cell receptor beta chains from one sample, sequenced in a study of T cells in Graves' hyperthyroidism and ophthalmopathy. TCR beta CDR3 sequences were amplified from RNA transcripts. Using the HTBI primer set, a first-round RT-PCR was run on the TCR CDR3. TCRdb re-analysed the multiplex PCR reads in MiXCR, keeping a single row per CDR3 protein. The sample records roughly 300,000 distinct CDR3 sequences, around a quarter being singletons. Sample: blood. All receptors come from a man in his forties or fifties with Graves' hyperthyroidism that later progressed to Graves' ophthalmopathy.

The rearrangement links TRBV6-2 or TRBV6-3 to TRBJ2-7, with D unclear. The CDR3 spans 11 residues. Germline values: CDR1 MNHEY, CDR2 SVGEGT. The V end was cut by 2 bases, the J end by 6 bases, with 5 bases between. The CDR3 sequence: CASSYPAEQYF. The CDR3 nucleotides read TGTGCCAGCAGTTACCCTGCCGAGCAGTACTTC.

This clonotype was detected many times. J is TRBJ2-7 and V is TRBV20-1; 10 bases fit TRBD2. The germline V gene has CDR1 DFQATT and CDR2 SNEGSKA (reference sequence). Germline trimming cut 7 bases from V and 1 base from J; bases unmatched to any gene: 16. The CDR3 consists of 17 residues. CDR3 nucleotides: TGCAGTGGCCTCACTATCCCAGCGGGAGGGGTTTCCTACGAGCAGTACTTC. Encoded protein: CSGLTIPAGGVSYEQYF.

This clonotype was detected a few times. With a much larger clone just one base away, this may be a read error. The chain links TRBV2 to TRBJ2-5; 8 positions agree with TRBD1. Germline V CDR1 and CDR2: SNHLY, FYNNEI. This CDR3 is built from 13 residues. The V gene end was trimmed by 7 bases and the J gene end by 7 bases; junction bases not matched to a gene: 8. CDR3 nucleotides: TGTGCCAGCAAGTCCGAGGGGACAGGGACCCAGTACTTC. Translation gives CASKSEGTGTQYF.

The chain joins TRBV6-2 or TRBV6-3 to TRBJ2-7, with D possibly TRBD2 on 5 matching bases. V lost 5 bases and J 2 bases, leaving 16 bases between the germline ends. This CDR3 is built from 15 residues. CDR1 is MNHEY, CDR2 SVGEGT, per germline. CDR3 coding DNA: TGTGCCAGCAGTGGCCGCGGCAGGAGGCCCTACGAGCAGTACTTC. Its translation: CASSGRGRRPYEQYF.

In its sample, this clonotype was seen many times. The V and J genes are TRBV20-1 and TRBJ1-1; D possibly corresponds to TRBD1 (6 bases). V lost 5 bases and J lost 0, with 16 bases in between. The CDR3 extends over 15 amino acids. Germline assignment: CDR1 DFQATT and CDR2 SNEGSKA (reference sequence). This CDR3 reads CSAPQGSNMNTEAFF. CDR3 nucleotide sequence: TGCAGTGCTCCGCAGGGGTCCAACATGAACACTGAAGCTTTCTTT.

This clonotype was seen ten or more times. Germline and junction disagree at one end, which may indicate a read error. CDR3 nucleotide sequence: TGCAGTGGGGCGAAGACGCGAATCACCTACGAGCAGCACTTC. Its protein product is CSGAKTRITYEQHF. The V and J genes are TRBV20-1 and TRBJ2-7; unclear D gene. CDR1 DFQATT and CDR2 SNEGSKA come from the germline V gene (reference sequence). The CDR3 has 14 amino acids.